This T cell receptor beta chain was recovered during a study of beta chain features in type 1 diabetes. This clone was seen a single time. The antigen is undetermined. Study-level points and caveats: Type 1 diabetes patients had fewer VDJ junction insertions and more deletions. Shortening that was moderate but significant affected the TCRB CDR3s of Type 1 diabetes patients in all four CD4+ subsets. Amplification by PCR could prefer shorter templates, with the same effect in patients and controls.

The investigators reverse transcribed all of the isolated RNA, so they sequenced expressed TCRB transcripts. Produced via immunoSEQ multiplex PCR; TCRdb's table is partial and in-frame only. This sample has hundreds of thousands of clones; 25% to 35% occur once, and the top ten carry more than 0.055%. The receptor comes from a man in his late teens or twenties in good health. Sequenced sample: naive CD4+ T cells from blood.

The chain's CDR3 is CASSRGGTDEQFF. CDR3 in DNA: TGTGCCAGCAGTCGCGGGGGGACTGACGAGCAGTTCTTC. The chain joins TRBV28 to TRBJ2-1; 8 bases agree with TRBD2. The junction had 7 bases not matched to a gene; V was cut back by 5 bases and J by 10 bases. Germline V gene data show CDR1 as MDHEN and CDR2 as SYDVKM. This CDR3 is 13 amino acids long.